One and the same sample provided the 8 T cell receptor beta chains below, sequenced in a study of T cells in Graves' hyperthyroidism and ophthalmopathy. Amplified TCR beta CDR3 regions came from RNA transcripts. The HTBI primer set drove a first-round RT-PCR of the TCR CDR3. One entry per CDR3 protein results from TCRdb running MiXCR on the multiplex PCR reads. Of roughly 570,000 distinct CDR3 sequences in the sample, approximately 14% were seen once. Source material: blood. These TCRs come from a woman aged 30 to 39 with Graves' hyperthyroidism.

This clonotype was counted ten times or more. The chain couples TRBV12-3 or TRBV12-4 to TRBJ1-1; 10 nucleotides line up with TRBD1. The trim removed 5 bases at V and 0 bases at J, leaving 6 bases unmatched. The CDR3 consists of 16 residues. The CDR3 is CASSHRQGAMNTEAFF. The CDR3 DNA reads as TGTGCCAGCAGTCACCGACAGGGGGCTATGAACACTGAAGCTTTCTTT.

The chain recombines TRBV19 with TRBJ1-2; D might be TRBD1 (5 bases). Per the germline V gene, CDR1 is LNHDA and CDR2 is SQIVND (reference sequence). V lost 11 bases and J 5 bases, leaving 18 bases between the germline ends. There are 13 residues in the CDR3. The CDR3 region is CAVLWGRTYGYTF. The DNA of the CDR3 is TGTGCCGTTCTCTGGGGCAGGACGTATGGCTACACCTTC.

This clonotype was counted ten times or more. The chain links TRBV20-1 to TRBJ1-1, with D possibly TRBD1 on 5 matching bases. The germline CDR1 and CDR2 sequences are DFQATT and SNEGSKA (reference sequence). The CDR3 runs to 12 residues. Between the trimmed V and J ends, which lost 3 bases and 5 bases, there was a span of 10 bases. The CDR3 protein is CSARMGVTEAFF. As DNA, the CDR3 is TGCAGTGCTAGGATGGGGGTGACTGAAGCTTTCTTT.

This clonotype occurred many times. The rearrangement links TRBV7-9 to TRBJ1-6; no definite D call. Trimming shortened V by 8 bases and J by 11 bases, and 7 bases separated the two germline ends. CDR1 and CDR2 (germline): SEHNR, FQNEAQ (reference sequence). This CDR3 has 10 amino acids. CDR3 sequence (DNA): TGTGCCAGCGGCCCCCCACCCCTCCACTTT. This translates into CASGPPPLHF. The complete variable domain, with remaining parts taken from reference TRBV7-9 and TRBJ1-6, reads DTGVSQNPRHKITKRGQNVTFRCDPISEHNRLYWYRQTLGQGPEFLTYFQNEAQLEKSRLLSDRFSAERPKGSFSTLEIQRTEQGDSAMYLCASGPPPLHFGNGTRLTVT.

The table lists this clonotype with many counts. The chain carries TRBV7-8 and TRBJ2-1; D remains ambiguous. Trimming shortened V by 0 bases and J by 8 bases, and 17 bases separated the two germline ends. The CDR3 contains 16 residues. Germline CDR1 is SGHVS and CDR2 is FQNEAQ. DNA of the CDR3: TGTGCCAGCAGCTTAGCGAAGGACCGTTCAAACCATGAGCAGTTCTTC. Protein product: CASSLAKDRSNHEQFF.

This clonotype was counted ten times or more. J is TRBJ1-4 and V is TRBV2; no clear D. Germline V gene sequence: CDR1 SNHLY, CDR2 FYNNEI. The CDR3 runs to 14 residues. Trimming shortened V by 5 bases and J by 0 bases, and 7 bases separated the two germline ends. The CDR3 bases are TGTGCCAGCAGTACCGGGACAACTAATGAAAAACTGTTTTTT. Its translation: CASSTGTTNEKLFF.

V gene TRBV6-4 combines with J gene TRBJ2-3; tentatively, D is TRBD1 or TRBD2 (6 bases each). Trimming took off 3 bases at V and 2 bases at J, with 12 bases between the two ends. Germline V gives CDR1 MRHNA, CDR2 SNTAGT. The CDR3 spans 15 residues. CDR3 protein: CASSEGGAYTDTQYF. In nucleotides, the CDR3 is TGTGCCAGCAGTGAGGGGGGCGCATACACAGATACGCAGTATTTT.

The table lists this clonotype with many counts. The CDR3 loop is CASSSSGDGYTF. The DNA of the CDR3 is TGTGCCAGCAGTTCCTCGGGGGACGGCTACACCTTC. V and J are TRBV27 and TRBJ1-2; D is possibly TRBD1 (5 bases). The CDR3 loop spans 12 amino acids. The V end was cut by 4 bases, the J end by 8 bases, with 11 bases between. Germline V gene sequence: CDR1 MNHEY, CDR2 SMNVEV (reference sequence).